This entry describes one TCR beta chain. The antigen remains unidentified. Libraries were prepared by immunoSEQ multiplex PCR; TCRdb keeps only in-frame clonotypes and omits some of them. The table includes roughly 45,000 clones, around 77% detected once. All patients were mismatch repair deficient, assessed by either PCR or immunohistochemistry. This sample is part of a study of PD-1 blockade in mismatch repair-deficient tumors. Notes on the study in general: Tumor-resident clones, often absent from pretreatment blood, expanded after pembrolizumab and then contracted.

The receptor was derived from an adult with mismatch repair-deficient cancer. This specimen was PBMCs, taken before pembrolizumab treatment.

CDR3 loop: CASSAASNQPQHF. The CDR3 bases are TGTGCCAGCAGCGCAGCTAGCAATCAGCCCCAGCATTTT. V gene TRBV7-8 combines with J gene TRBJ1-5; D not resolved. This CDR3 region has 13 residues. Germline assignment: CDR1 SGHVS and CDR2 FQNEAQ. Trimming took 5 bases from V and 0 from J, leaving 5 bases between them. The entire variable domain, with the rest obtained from reference TRBV7-8 and TRBJ1-5, is as follows: GAGVSQSPRYKVAKRGQDVALRCDPISGHVSLFWYQQALGQGPEFLTYFQNEAQLDKSGLPSDRFFAERPEGSVSTLKIQRTQQEDSAVYLCASSAASNQPQHFGDGTRLSIL.